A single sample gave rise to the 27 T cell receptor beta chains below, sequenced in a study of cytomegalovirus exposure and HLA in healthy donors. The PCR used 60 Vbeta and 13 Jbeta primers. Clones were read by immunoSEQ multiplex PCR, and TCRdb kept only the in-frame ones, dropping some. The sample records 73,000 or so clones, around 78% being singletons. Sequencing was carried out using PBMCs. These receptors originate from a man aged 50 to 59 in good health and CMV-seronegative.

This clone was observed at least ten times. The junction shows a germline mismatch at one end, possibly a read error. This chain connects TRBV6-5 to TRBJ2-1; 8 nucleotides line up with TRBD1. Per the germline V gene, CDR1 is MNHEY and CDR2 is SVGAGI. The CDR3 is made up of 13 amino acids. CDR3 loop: CASSDSTGDEQFF. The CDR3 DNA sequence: TGTGCCAGCAGTGACTCGACAGGGGATGAGCAGTTCTTC.

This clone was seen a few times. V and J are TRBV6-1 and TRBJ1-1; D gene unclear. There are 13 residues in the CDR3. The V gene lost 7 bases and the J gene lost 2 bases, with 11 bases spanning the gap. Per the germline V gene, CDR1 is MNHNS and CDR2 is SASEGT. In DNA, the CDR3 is TGTGCCAGCATCTTGGCGGCAAACACTGAAGCTTTCTTT. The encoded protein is CASILAANTEAFF.

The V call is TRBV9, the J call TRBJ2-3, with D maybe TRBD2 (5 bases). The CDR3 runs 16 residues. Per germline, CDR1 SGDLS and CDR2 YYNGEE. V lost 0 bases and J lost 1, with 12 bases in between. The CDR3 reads CASSVGLASRTDTQYF. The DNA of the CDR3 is TGTGCCAGCAGCGTAGGGCTAGCAAGTCGCACAGATACGCAGTATTTT.

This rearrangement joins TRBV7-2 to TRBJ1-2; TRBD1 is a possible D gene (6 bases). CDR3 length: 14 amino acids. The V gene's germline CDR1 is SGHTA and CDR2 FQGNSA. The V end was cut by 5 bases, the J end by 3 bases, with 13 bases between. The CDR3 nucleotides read TGTGCCAGCAGCCTAAGACAGGATTACTATGGCTACACCTTC. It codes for CASSLRQDYYGYTF.

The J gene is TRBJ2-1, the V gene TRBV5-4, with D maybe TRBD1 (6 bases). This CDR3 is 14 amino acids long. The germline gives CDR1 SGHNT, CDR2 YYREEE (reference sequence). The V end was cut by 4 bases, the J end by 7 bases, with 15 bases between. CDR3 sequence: CASSVRGGRNEQFF. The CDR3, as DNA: TGTGCCAGCAGCGTACGTGGGGGCCGGAATGAGCAGTTCTTC.

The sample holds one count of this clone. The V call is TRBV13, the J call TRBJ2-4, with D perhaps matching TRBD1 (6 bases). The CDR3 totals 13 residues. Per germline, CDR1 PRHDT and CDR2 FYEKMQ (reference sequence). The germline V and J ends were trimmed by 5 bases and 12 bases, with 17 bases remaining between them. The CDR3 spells CASSIETGTTQYF. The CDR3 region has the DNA TGTGCCAGCAGCATAGAAACCGGGACAACTCAGTACTTC.

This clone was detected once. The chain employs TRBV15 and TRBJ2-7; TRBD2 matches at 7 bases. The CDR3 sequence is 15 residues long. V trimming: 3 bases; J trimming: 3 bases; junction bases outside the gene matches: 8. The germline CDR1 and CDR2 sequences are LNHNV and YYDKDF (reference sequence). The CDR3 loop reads CATSSNLGGGYEQYF. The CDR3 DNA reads TGTGCCACCAGCAGCAATTTGGGGGGGGGCTACGAGCAGTACTTC.

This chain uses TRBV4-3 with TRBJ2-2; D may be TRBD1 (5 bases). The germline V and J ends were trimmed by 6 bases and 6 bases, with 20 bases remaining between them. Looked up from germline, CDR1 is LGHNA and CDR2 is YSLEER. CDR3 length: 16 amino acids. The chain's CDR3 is CASRHDAAGSAGELFF. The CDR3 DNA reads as TGCGCCAGCAGACACGACGCGGCAGGGTCGGCCGGGGAGCTGTTTTTT.

The CDR3 nucleotides are TGTGCCAGCAGTCGGGGGACAACTAATGAAAAACTGTTTTTT. It specifies CASSRGTTNEKLFF. The chain uses TRBV6-6 and TRBJ1-4, with D possibly TRBD1 on 5 matching bases. The CDR3 has 14 residues. Germline V CDR1 and CDR2: MNHNY, SVGAGI (reference sequence). V gave up 5 bases and J gave up 0 bases, with 7 bases separating them.

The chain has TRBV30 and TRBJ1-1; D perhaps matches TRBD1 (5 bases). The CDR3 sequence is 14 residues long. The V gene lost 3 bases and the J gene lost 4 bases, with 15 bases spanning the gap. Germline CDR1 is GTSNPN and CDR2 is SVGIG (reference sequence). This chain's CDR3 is CAWSWGVSVTEAFF. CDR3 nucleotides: TGTGCCTGGAGCTGGGGGGTTTCGGTCACTGAAGCTTTCTTT.

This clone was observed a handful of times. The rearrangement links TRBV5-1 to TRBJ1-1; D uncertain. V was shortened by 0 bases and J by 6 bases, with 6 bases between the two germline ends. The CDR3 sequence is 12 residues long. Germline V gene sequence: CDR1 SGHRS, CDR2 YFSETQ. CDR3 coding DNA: TGCGCCAGCAGCTTGGCGGGTTCTGAAGCTTTCTTT. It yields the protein CASSLAGSEAFF.

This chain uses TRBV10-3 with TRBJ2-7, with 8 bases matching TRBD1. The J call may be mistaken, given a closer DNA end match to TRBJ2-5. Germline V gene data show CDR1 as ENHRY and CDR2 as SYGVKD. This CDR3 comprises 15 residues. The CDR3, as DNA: TGTGCCATCAGTGAGTCGGGTACAGGGGGGTCGACCCAGTACTTC. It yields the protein CAISESGTGGSTQYF.

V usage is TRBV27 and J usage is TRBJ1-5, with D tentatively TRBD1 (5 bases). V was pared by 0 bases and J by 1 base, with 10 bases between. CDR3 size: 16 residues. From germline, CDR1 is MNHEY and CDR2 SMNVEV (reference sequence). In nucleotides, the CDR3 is TGTGCCAGCAGTTTATCGCGGGGGAGAAGCAATCAGCCCCAGCATTTT. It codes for CASSLSRGRSNQPQHF.

The CDR3 DNA sequence: TGCGCCAGTAGACTAGCGGGTTCAGATACGCAGTATTTT. The encoded protein is CASRLAGSDTQYF. V gene TRBV10-1 combines with J gene TRBJ2-3; 10 positions match TRBD2. Trimming cost V 9 bases and J 4 bases; bases outside gene matches: 4. Germline-derived CDR1 and CDR2 are WNHNN and SYGVQD (reference sequence). The CDR3 is 13 amino acids.

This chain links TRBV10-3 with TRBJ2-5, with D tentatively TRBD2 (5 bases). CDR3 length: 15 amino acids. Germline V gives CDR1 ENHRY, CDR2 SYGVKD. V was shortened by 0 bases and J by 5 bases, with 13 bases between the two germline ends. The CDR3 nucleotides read TGTGCCATCAGTGAGTCGGGAGAACCCTGGGAGACCCAGTACTTC. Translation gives CAISESGEPWETQYF.

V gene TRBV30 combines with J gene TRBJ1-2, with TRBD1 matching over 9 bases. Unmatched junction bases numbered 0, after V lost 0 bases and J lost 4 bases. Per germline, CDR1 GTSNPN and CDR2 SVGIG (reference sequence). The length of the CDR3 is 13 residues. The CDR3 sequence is CAWSVQGAYGYTF. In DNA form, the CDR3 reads TGTGCCTGGAGTGTACAGGGGGCCTATGGCTACACCTTC.

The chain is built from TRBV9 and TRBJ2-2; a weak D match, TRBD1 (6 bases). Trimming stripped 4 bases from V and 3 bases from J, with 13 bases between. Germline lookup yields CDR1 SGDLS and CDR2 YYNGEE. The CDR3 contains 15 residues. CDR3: CASSTRTVDTGELFF. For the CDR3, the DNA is TGTGCCAGCAGCACCCGGACAGTAGACACCGGGGAGCTGTTTTTT.

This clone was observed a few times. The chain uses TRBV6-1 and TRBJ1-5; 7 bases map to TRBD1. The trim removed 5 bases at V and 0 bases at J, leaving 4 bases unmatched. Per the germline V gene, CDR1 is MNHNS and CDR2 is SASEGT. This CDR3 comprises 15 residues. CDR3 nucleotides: TGTGCCAGCAGTACAGACAGGGCTAGCAATCAGCCCCAGCATTTT. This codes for CASSTDRASNQPQHF.

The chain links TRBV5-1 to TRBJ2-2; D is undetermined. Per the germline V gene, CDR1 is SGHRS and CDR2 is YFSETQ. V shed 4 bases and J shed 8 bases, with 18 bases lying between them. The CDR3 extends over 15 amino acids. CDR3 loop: CASSLQANLPGELFF. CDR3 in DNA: TGCGCCAGCAGCCTTCAGGCGAATCTGCCGGGGGAGCTGTTTTTT.

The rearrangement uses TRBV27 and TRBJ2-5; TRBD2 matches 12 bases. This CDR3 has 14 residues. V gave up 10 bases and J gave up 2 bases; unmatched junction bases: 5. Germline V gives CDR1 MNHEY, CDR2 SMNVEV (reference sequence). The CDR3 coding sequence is TGTGCCACGCGACTAGCGGGAGTTCAAGAGACCCAGTACTTC. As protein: CATRLAGVQETQYF.

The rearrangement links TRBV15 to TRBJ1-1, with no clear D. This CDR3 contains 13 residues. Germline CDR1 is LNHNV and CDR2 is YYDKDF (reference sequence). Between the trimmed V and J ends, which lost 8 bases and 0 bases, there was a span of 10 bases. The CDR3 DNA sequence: TGTGCCACCGCATGGAGTTTGAACACTGAAGCTTTCTTT. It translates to CATAWSLNTEAFF.

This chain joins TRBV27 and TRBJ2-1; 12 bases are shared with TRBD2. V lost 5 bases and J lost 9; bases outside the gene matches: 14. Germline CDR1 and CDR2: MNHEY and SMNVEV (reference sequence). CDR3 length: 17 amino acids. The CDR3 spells CASSPGGTSGRSGEQFF. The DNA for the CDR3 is TGTGCCAGCAGTCCGGGGGGTACTAGCGGGAGGTCGGGTGAGCAGTTCTTC.

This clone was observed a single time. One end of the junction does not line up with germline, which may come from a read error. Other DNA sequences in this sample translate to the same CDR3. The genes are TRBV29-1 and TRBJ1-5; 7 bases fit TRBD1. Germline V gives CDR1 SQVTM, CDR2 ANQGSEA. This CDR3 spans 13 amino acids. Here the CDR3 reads CSVGGTGNQPQHF. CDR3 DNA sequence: TGCAGTGTTGGAGGGACAGGCAATCAGCCCCAGCATTTT.

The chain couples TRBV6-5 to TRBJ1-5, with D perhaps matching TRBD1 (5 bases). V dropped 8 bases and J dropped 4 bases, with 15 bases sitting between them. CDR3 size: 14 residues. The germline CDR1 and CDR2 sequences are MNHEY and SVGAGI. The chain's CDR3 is CASRLAGLNQPQHF. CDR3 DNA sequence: TGTGCCAGCCGCCTTGCGGGACTGAATCAGCCCCAGCATTTT.

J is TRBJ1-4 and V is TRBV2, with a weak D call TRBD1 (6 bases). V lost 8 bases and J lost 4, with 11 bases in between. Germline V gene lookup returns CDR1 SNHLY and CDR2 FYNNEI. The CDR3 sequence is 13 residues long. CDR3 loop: CASQQGRNEKLFF. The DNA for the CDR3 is TGTGCCAGCCAACAGGGTCGTAATGAAAAACTGTTTTTT.

CDR3 coding DNA: TGTGCCCAACGGTCCTCCGCCTCAAACACCATATATTTT. Its translation: CAQRSSASNTIYF. V usage is TRBV30 and J usage is TRBJ1-3; unclear D gene. The V gene lost 8 bases and the J gene lost 6 bases, with 17 bases spanning the gap. The length of the CDR3 is 13 residues. Germline assignment: CDR1 GTSNPN and CDR2 SVGIG (reference sequence).

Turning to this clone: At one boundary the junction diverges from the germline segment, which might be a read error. The CDR3 DNA follows: TGTGCCAGCAGGGGACAGGGGATTTACGGGCAGTACTTC. Protein product: CASRGQGIYGQYF. The rearrangement uses TRBV6-6 and TRBJ2-7; 10 bases fit TRBD1. Germline V gene data show CDR1 as MNHNY and CDR2 as SVGAGI (reference sequence). The CDR3 sequence is 13 residues long.